These T cell receptor beta chains were read from a single sample in a study of blood T cell repertoires in COVID-19. Some clones are missing from TCRdb's copy, which holds only in-frame ones; the method was immunoSEQ multiplex PCR. The table lists 65,000 to 90,000 clones, 77% of them singletons, with approximately 2.1% in the top ten. Input material: peripheral blood. The receptors come from a man between 65 and 85 years old with COVID-19, enrolled during active disease. CDR3s include the opening cysteine and the closing phenylalanine or tryptophan. The D gene is left open where the match is weak. Size values are once, few and many counts, or a class for expanded clones, and some rows have none.

V	J	D	size	DNA	CDR3
TRBV6-5	TRBJ1-1	.	.	TGTGCCAGCAGTCGCGGTATGAACACTGAAGCTTTCTTT	CASSRGMNTEAFF
TRBV4-3	TRBJ2-1	.	.	TGCGCCAGCAGCCCGGAGGGGTCCTCCTACAATGAGCAGTTCTTC	CASSPEGSSYNEQFF
TRBV19	TRBJ1-1	.	few	TGTGCCAGTAGCATAAATCAGGAAACGGTAGAAGCTTTCTTT	CASSINQETVEAFF
TRBV5-5	TRBJ1-5	TRBD1	once	TGTGCCAGCAGCTTGGCCCCTACAGGGGGATATCAGCCCCAGCATTTT	CASSLAPTGGYQPQHF
TRBV19	TRBJ1-2	TRBD1	.	TGTGCCAGTAGTGAGGACAGGGGAAGATATGGCTACACCTTC	CASSEDRGRYGYTF
TRBV29-1	TRBJ2-7	.	once	TGCAGCGTTCTCCAAGGGGGGGGATACGAGCAGTACTTC	CSVLQGGGYEQYF
TRBV9	TRBJ2-3	TRBD2	.	TGTGCCAGCAGCTCGCGTAGCGGGAGGACCTCGGATACGCAGTATTTT	CASSSRSGRTSDTQYF
TRBV19	TRBJ1-5	.	.	TGTGCCAGTAGTATAGAAAGGGGAACTCAGCCCCAGCATTTT	CASSIERGTQPQHF
TRBV7-9	TRBJ2-1	.	.	TGTGCCAGCAGCCTAACAGGGTTGAGCTCCTACAATGAGCAGTTCTTC	CASSLTGLSSYNEQFF
TRBV4-3	TRBJ1-5	TRBD1	few	TGCGCCAGCAGCCAAGGGGCCCAGGGGGTCGGCAATCAGCCCCAGCATTTT	CASSQGAQGVGNQPQHF
TRBV30	TRBJ2-7	.	.	TGTGCCTGGAGCGCGACAGGCGAGCAGTACTTC	CAWSATGEQYF
TRBV7-9	TRBJ2-2	.	.	TGTGCCAGCAGCTTCCCTACAGGGAGCACCGGGGAGCTGTTTTTT	CASSFPTGSTGELFF
TRBV3-1/TRBV3-2	TRBJ1-1	.	once	TGTGCCAGCAGCCAAGTGGGGATCCGGGGGACTGAAGCTTTCTTT	CASSQVGIRGTEAFF
TRBV7-2	TRBJ1-1	TRBD1	.	TGTGCCAGCAGCGCTACGACAGGGTTGAACACTGAAGCTTTCTTT	CASSATTGLNTEAFF
TRBV3-1/TRBV3-2	TRBJ1-5	TRBD1	.	TGTGCCAGCAGCCCGGCCGGGACAGCGAATCAGCCCCAGCATTTT	CASSPAGTANQPQHF
TRBV5-4	TRBJ2-7	TRBD2	.	TGTGCCAGCAGCTTGGCTGCGGGAGGGTCGGCCTACGAGCAGTACTTC	CASSLAAGGSAYEQYF
TRBV20-1	TRBJ2-2	.	medium-sized	TGCAGTGCTAGTAGACAGGGAGGCACCGGGGAGCTGTTTTTT	CSASRQGGTGELFF
TRBV9	TRBJ2-7	TRBD1	.	TGTGCCAGCAGCGTAGAGGGCAGGGGGTCCTACGAGCAGTACTTC	CASSVEGRGSYEQYF
TRBV6-5	TRBJ1-1	.	.	TGTGCCAGCCAGGAAGGGGTTAAGTTGGGAGCTTTCTTT	CASQEGVKLGAFF
TRBV19	TRBJ2-3	TRBD1	few	TGTGCCAGTAGTCCGAGGGGGGGACAGGGCGCCACAGATACGCAGTATTTT	CASSPRGGQGATDTQYF
TRBV12-3/TRBV12-4	TRBJ1-1	.	once	TGTGCCAGCAGCTATACAGTGAACACTGAAGCTTTCTTT	CASSYTVNTEAFF
TRBV6-5	TRBJ1-2	TRBD1	.	TGTGCCAGCAGTTCGGCTCATTTCCGGGACAGGGGTGGCTACACCTTC	CASSSAHFRDRGGYTF
TRBV7-2	TRBJ2-7	TRBD2	.	TGTGCCAGCAGCTCACAACTAGCGTACGAGCAGTACTTC	CASSSQLAYEQYF
TRBV15	TRBJ1-6	.	.	TGTGCCACCAGCGAATGGGCCAGGGATTCACCCCTCCACTTT	CATSEWARDSPLHF
TRBV19	TRBJ1-1	TRBD1	.	TGTGCCAGTAGTATAGGACAGGGAAGGGGAACTGAAGCTTTCTTT	CASSIGQGRGTEAFF
TRBV28	TRBJ1-2	TRBD1	.	TGTGCCAGCAGTTCTCCGACAGGGATAGGTGGCTACACCTTC	CASSSPTGIGGYTF
TRBV28	TRBJ1-6	.	.	TGTGCCAGCAGTTTATATCTTACGGGTAATTCACCCCTCCACTTT	CASSLYLTGNSPLHF
TRBV18	TRBJ1-3	.	.	TGTGCCAGCTCACCGATCAGGGTAACTGGAAACACCATATATTTT	CASSPIRVTGNTIYF
TRBV5-8	TRBJ2-7	.	.	TGTGCCAGCAGCTTGGACTATCTCTACGAGCAGTACTTC	CASSLDYLYEQYF
TRBV6-2/TRBV6-3	TRBJ2-5	.	.	TGTGCCAGCAGCCAGCCCCCTAAGACCCAGTACTTC	CASSQPPKTQYF
TRBV23-1	TRBJ2-7	TRBD2	.	TGCGCCAGCAGTCTCTTTTCTCGAGCGGGACTCTGGGTCTACGAGCAGTACTTC	CASSLFSRAGLWVYEQYF